This T cell receptor (beta chain) was profiled in a study of regulatory T cells in long-lasting Graves disease. Documented time point: newly diagnosed GD, antithyroid drugs for less than 3 months. Construction of the TCR library relied on RNA isolated from PBMCs. Looked up from germline, CDR1 is MNHEY and CDR2 is SMNVEV (reference sequence). Between the trimmed V and J ends, which lost 5 bases and 7 bases, there was a span of 18 bases. The CDR3 totals 15 residues. Construction of TCR beta libraries relied on iRepertoire HTBI primers and on Arm-PCR targeting CDR3 regions. TCRdb itself ran the multiplex PCR reads through MiXCR, one entry per CDR3 protein. The data hold about 540,000 distinct CDR3 sequences, with roughly 13% observed a single time. This clonotype was counted many times. These sequences were also reported in another study, on T cells in Graves' hyperthyroidism and ophthalmopathy.

This receptor was taken from a man aged 25-40 years with Graves disease. The material was peripheral blood mononuclear cells (PBMCs), obtained at new diagnosis, from a patient treated with antithyroid drugs. The chain combines TRBV27 with TRBJ1-5; no reliable D call. The CDR3 bases are TGTGCCAGCAGTCCATTCCCGGCAGGCAGGCAGCCCCAGCATTTT. Translated: CASSPFPAGRQPQHF.